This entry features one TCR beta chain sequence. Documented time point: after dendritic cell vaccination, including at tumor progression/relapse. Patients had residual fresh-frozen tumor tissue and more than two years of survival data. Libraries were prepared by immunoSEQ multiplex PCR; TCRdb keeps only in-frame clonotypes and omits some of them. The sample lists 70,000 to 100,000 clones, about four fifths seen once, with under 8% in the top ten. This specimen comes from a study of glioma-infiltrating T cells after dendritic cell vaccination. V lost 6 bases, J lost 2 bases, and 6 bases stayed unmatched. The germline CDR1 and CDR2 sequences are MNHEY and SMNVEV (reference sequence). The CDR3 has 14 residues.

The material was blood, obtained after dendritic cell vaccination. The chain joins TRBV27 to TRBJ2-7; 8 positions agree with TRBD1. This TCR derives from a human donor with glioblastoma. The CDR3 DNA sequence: TGTGCCAGCAGGGGGACAGGAGGAACCTACGAGCAGTACTTC. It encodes CASRGTGGTYEQYF.